The clone carrying this T cell receptor beta chain was detected many times. Its antigen is currently unknown. The sample belongs to a study of T cells after yellow fever vaccination. As for the study in general: Fractions low in cell number were prepared with SMART-Seq v4 Ultra Low Input. General study findings and limits: Booster sampling recovered most clones from primary vaccination (under 97% CD4, roughly 90% CD8). Faster peaking, at day 5 versus 15, marked a secondary response that was weaker.

Making TCR cDNA involved 5'RACE template switching, which added UMIs and a universal primer site. TCRdb recomputed calls from the 5' RACE reads with MiXCR, one row per CDR3 protein. The sample includes some 110,000 distinct CDR3 sequences, approximately 7% of them seen just once. There are 13 residues in the CDR3. Trimming pared 5 bases from V and 0 bases from J, leaving 10 bases between. The germline V gene encodes CDR1 DFQATT and CDR2 SNEGSKA (reference sequence). This sample comprised CD4+ T cells sorted from PBMCs, obtained 10 to 11 days after the first yellow fever vaccination. The clonotype originates from a man aged 18 to 29 who received the YFV17D yellow fever vaccine. J is TRBJ2-5 and V is TRBV20-1; D remains ambiguous. CDR3 in amino acids: CSAPTPYQETQYF. The CDR3, as DNA: TGCAGTGCTCCAACACCGTACCAAGAGACCCAGTACTTC.